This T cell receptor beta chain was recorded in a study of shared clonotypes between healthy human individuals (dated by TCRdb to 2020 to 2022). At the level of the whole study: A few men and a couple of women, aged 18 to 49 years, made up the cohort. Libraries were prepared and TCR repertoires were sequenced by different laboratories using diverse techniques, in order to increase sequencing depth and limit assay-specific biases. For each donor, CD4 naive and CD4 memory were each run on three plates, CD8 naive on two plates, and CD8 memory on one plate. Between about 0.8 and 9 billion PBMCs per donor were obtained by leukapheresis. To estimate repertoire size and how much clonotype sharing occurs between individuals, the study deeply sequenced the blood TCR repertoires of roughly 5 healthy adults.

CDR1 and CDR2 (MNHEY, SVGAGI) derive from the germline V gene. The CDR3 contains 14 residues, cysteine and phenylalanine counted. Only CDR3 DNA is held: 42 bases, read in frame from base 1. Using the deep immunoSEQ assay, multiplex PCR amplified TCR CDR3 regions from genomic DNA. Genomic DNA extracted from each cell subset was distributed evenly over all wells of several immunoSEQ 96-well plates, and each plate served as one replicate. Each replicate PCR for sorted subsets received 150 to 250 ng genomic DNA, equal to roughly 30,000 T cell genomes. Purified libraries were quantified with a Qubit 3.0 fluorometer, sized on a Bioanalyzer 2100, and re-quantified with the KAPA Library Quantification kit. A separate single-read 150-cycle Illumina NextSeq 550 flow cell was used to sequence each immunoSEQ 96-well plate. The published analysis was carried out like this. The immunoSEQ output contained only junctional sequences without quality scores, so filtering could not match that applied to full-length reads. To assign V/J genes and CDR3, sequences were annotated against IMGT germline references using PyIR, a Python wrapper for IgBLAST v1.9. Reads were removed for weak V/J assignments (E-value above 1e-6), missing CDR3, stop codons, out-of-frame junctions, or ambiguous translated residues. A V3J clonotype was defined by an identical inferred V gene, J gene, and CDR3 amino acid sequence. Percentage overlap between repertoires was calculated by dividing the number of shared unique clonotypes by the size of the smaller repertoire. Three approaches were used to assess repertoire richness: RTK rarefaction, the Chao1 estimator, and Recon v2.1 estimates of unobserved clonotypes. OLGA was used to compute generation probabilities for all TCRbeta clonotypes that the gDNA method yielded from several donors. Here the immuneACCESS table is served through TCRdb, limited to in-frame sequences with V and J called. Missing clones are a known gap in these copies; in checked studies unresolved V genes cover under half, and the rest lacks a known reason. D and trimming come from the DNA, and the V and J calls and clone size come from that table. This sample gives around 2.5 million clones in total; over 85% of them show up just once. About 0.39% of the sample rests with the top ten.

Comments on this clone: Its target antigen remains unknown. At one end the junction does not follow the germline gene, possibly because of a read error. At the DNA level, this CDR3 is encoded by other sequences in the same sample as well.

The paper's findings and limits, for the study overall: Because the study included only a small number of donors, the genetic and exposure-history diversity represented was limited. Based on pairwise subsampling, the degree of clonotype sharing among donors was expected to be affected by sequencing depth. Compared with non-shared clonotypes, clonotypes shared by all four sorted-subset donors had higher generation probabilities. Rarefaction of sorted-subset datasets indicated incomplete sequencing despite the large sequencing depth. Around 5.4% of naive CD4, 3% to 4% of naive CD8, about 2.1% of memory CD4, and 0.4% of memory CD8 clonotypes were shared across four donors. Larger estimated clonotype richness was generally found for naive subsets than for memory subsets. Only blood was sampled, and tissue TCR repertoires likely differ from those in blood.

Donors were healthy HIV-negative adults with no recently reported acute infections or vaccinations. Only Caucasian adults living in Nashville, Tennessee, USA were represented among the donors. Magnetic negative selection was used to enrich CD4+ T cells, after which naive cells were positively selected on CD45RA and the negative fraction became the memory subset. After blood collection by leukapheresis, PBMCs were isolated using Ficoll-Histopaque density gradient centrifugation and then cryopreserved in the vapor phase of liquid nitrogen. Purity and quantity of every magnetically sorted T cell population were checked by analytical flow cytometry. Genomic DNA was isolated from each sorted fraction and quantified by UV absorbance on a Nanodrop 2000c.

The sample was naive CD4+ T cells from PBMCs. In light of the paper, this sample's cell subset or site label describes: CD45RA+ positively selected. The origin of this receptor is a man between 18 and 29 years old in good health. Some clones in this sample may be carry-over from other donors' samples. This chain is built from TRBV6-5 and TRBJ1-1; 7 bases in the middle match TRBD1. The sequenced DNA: TGTGCCAGCAGTTACCCGGGACAGAACACTGAAGCCTTCTTT. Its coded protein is CASSYPGQNTEAFF.